A selection of T cell receptor beta chains follows, all from one sample in a study of shared clonotypes between healthy human individuals. Profiling relied on immunoSEQ multiplex PCR, and the TCRdb table lists in-frame clones only, not all of them. In the table there are about 1.1 million clones, 70% to 80% of which are singletons. The sequencing sample was made of memory CD4+ T cells from PBMCs. Receptors originate from a man in his late teens or twenties in good health. Some clones in this sample may be carry-over from other donors' samples. The CDR3 runs from the conserved cysteine through the conserved F or W. D genes are given only for firm matches. Some rows have no size entry. The others give once, few or many, or a class for an expanded clone.

abundance,v_gene,j_gene,d_gene,CDR3nt,CDR3aa
.,TRBV4-2,TRBJ2-3,.,TGTGCCAGCAGCCCGAAGGGGCTAGCAGATACGCAGTATTTT,CASSPKGLADTQYF
.,TRBV28,TRBJ2-7,TRBD1,TGTGCCAGCACTCCTCCTAGGGGGGCAGGGGGCTATTCTCCCTACGAGCAGTACTTC,CASTPPRGAGGYSPYEQYF
.,TRBV10-2,TRBJ2-2,TRBD2,TGCGCCAGCAGGGGTAGCGGGAGGCCCGGGGAGCTGTTTTTT,CASRGSGRPGELFF
.,TRBV2,TRBJ1-1,.,TGTGCCACCACCCTCGGAGGCGGAAGAAACACTGAAGCTTTCTTT,CATTLGGGRNTEAFF
.,TRBV5-1,TRBJ1-1,.,TGCGCCAGCAGCTTGGCCCAGTCGAACACTGAAGCTTTCTTT,CASSLAQSNTEAFF
.,TRBV5-1,TRBJ2-2,.,TGCGCCAGCAGCGCCCGCTGGGAGGACACCGGGGAGCTGTTTTTT,CASSARWEDTGELFF
.,TRBV5-1,TRBJ2-7,TRBD2,TGCGCCAGCAGCGGACCGGGACTAGCTTCCTACGAGCAGTACTTC,CASSGPGLASYEQYF
.,TRBV28,TRBJ2-1,TRBD2,TGTGCCAGCAGGTTTCCGCTCGGACTAGCGGGATACAATGAGCAGTTCTTC,CASRFPLGLAGYNEQFF
.,TRBV6-1,TRBJ1-2,.,TGTGCCAGCAGTGAAGCGAAACCAAGGGGCTATGGCTACACCTTC,CASSEAKPRGYGYTF
.,TRBV2,TRBJ1-4,.,TGTGCCAGCAGCGGAGGGGTGGAAAAACTGTTTTTT,CASSGGVEKLFF
.,TRBV19,TRBJ1-5,.,TGTGCCAGTTCAACAGGCTATGGCAATCAGCCCCAGCATTTT,CASSTGYGNQPQHF
few,TRBV18,TRBJ1-1,.,TGTGCCAGCTCACCACCGATGGGGACTGAAGCTTTCTTT,CASSPPMGTEAFF
.,TRBV6-6,TRBJ1-5,.,TGTGCCAGCAGTACCCGATGGGGCGGCAATCAGCCCCAGCATTTT,CASSTRWGGNQPQHF
.,TRBV2,TRBJ2-7,TRBD2,TGTGCCAGCCTCCAGCGGGAGGGCGGCGAGCAGTACTTC,CASLQREGGEQYF
.,TRBV4-1,TRBJ2-5,TRBD2,TGCGCCAGCAGCCAAGATCCTAGCGGTTCGGGGGGTCAAGAGACCCAGTACTTC,CASSQDPSGSGGQETQYF